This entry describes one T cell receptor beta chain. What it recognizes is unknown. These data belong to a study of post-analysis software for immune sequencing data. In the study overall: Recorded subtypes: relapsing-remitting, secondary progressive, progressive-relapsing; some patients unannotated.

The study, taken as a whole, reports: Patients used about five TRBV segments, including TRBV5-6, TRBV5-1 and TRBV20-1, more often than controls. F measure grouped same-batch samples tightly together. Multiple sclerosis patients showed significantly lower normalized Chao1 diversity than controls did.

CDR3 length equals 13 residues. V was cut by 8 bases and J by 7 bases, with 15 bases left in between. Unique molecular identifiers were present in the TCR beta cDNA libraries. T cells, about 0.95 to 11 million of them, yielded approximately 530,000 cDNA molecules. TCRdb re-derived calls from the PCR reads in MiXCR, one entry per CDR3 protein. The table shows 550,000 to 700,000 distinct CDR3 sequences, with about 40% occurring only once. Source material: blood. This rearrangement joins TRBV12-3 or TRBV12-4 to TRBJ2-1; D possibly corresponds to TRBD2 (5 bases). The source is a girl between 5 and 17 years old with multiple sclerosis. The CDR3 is CASVGVWVNEQFF. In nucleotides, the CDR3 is TGTGCCAGCGTGGGAGTATGGGTGAATGAGCAGTTCTTC.